Listed below are T cell receptor beta chains from one sample, sequenced in a study of regulatory T cells in long-lasting Graves disease. TCRdb independently ran MiXCR on the multiplex PCR reads; one entry per CDR3 protein. The table has about 660,000 distinct CDR3 sequences, about 30% seen once. The sample here was peripheral blood mononuclear cells (PBMCs), taken when the disease was refractory, from a patient treated with antithyroid drugs. Receptors were obtained from a female donor with Graves disease. Both conserved end residues are part of each CDR3. D genes are given only for firm matches. Size is omitted from some rows. Given values are once, few, many or a class for expanded clones.

clone_size	d_call	cdr3_length	j_call	v_call	cdr3_nt	cdr3_aa
few	-	16	TRBJ1-1	TRBV29-1	TGCAGCGTTGTGGGGACGGAGGCAGCGGCGAACACTGAAGCTTTCTTT	CSVVGTEAAANTEAFF
-	-	13	TRBJ2-2	TRBV7-3	TGTGCCAGCAGCTTAATTCCGCCCGGGGAGCTGTTTTTT	CASSLIPPGELFF
-	-	16	TRBJ1-2	TRBV7-9	TGTGCCAGCAGCTTCTACCGGGACATCGCTAACTATGGCTACACCTTC	CASSFYRDIANYGYTF
many	-	16	TRBJ1-4	TRBV2	TGTGCCAGCAGGGAACGTAGGAGCAACTTCCATGAAAAACTGTTTTTT	CASRERRSNFHEKLFF
few	-	14	TRBJ1-5	TRBV6-1	TGTGCCAGCACCGGACAGTTTGCTAATCAGCCCCAGCATTTT	CASTGQFANQPQHF
few	-	15	TRBJ1-4	TRBV5-1	TGCGCCAGCAGCTTGGTGTGGGCAACTAATGAAAAACTGTTTTTT	CASSLVWATNEKLFF
-	TRBD1	17	TRBJ1-2	TRBV5-5	TGTGCCAGCAGCTTGGCCGCCGGGACAGGGGGGATTAGTGGCTACACCTTC	CASSLAAGTGGISGYTF
-	-	13	TRBJ1-4	TRBV19	TGTGCCAGTGGCCGGGCCCCAAATGAAAAACTGTTTTTT	CASGRAPNEKLFF
few	-	15	TRBJ1-5	TRBV3-1	TGTGCCAGCAGCCAAGATAACAGGGAATATCAGCCCCAGCATTTT	CASSQDNREYQPQHF
few	TRBD2	17	TRBJ2-5	TRBV6-1	TGTGCCAGCAGTGAAGCGGGAAGGCTAGCGGGTAAAGAGACCCAGTACTTC	CASSEAGRLAGKETQYF